This T cell receptor (beta chain) is from a study of T cell responses to AZD1222 COVID-19 vaccine. The CDR3 covers 10 residues. Trimming took off 11 bases at V and 4 bases at J, with 9 bases between the two ends. Germline V gene sequence: CDR1 MDHEN, CDR2 SYDVKM. The data were produced by immunoSEQ multiplex PCR, yet TCRdb's version contains in-frame clones alone and is incomplete. The data show 250,000 to 300,000 clones, about 94% seen once. The sequence derives from an adult who received the AZD1222 COVID-19 vaccine. The sample in question was peripheral blood, obtained 28 days after the second AZD1222 dose. This chain uses TRBV28 with TRBJ2-7; D gene unclear. Written as DNA, the CDR3 is TGTGCCTCCCAACGTTACGAGCAGTACTTC. As protein: CASQRYEQYF. The full variable domain, completed using reference TRBV28 and TRBJ2-7, is DVKVTQSSRYLVKRTGEKVFLECVQDMDHENMFWYRQDPGLGLRLIYFSYDVKMKEKGDIPEGYSVSREKKERFSLILESASTNQTSMYLCASQRYEQYFGPGTRLTVT.